This T cell receptor beta chain was documented in a study of shared clonotypes between healthy human individuals. The method was immunoSEQ multiplex PCR; TCRdb's version includes in-frame clones alone and lacks a portion of them. The table shows about 2.3 million clones, with more than 85% occurring only once. There are 15 residues in the CDR3. The ends lost 5 bases at V and 5 bases at J; junction bases unmatched: 11. Germline loops: CDR1 ENHRY, CDR2 SYGVKD. Sequencing was done on a sample of naive CD4+ T cells from PBMCs. Described subset: CD45RA+ positively selected. The sequence came from a man younger than 35 in good health. Some clones in this sample may be carry-over from other donors' samples. The chain couples TRBV10-3 to TRBJ1-2; 7 bases agree with TRBD1. Here the CDR3 reads CAISPGTAEGYGYTF. CDR3 DNA: TGTGCCATCAGTCCCGGGACAGCCGAGGGTTATGGCTACACCTTC.